This T cell receptor (beta chain) was documented in a study of T cell responses to AZD1222 COVID-19 vaccine. Notes on the study in general: Possibly, clonal diversity was underestimated; donors were largely white British and included more females. The study found Spike-specific TCR breadth and depth rose after two AZD1222 doses. Across the whole spike, CD4 TCRs peaked at regions 160-218 and 743-854.

The data were produced by immunoSEQ multiplex PCR, yet TCRdb's version contains in-frame clones alone and is incomplete. The data hold over 100,000 clones, with about 89% observed a single time. As for this clone: Its antigen is unidentified.

The CDR3 length is 20 residues. V lost 0 bases and J 0 bases, leaving 21 bases between the germline ends. The V gene's germline CDR1 is LGHNT and CDR2 FRNRAP. The chain uses TRBV12-5 and TRBJ2-1; possible D gene TRBD2, 6 bases. The sequencing used peripheral blood, collected on day 0 of AZD1222 vaccination. The TCR was taken from an adult in good health. CDR3 residues: CASGLVLFGVGRSSYNEQFF. For the CDR3, the DNA is TGTGCTAGTGGTTTGGTACTGTTTGGGGTGGGGAGGAGCTCCTACAATGAGCAGTTCTTC. Supplemented by reference TRBV12-5 and TRBJ2-1, the full variable domain reads DARVTQTPRHKVTEMGQEVTMRCQPILGHNTVFWYRQTMMQGLELLAYFRNRAPLDDSGMPKDRFSAEMPDATLATLKIQPSEPRDSAVYFCASGLVLFGVGRSSYNEQFFGPGTRLTVL.